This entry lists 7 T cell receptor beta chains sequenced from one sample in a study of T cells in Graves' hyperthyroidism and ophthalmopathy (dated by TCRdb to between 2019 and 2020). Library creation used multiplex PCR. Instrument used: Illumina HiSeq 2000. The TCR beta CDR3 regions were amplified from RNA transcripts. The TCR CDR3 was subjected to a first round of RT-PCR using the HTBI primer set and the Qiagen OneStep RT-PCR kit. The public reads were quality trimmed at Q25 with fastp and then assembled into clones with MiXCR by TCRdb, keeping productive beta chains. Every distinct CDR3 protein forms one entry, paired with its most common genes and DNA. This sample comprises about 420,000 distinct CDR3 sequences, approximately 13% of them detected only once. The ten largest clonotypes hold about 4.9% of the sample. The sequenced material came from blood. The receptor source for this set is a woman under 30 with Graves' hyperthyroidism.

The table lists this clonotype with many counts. The CDR3 here is CASSPGAGTDTQYF. DNA for the CDR3: TGTGCCAGCAGCCCCGGGGCAGGCACAGATACGCAGTATTTT. The rearrangement uses TRBV7-2 and TRBJ2-3, with D perhaps matching TRBD1 or TRBD2 (5 bases each). This CDR3 spans 14 amino acids. Per the germline V gene, CDR1 is SGHTA and CDR2 is FQGNSA. V dropped 5 bases and J dropped 1 base, with 10 bases sitting between them.

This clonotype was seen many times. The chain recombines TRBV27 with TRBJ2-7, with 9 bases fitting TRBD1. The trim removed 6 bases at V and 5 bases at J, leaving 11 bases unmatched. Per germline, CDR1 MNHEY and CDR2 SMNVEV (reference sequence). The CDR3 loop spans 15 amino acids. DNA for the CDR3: TGTGCCAGCAGCCTACGGGGACAGGGAAACAACGAGCAGTACTTC. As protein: CASSLRGQGNNEQYF.

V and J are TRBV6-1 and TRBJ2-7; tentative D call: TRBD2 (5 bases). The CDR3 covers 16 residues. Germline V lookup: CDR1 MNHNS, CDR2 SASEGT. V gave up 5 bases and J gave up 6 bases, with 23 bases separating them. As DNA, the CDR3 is TGTGCCAGCAGTCACCTCAGCGGTGTCTTATCGCGCGAGCAGTACTTC. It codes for CASSHLSGVLSREQYF.

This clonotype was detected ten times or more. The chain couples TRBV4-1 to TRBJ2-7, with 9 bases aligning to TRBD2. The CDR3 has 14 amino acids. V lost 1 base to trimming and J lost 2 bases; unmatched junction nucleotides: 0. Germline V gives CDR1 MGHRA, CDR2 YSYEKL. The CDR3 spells CASSQGTSAYEQYF. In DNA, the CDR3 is TGCGCCAGCAGCCAAGGGACTAGCGCCTACGAGCAGTACTTC.

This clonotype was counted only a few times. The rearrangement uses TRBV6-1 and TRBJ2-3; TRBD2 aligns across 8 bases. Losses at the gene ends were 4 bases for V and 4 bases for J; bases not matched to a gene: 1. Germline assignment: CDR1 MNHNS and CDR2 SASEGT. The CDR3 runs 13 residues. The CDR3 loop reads CASSGGLADTQYF. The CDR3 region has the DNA TGTGCCAGCAGTGGGGGACTAGCAGATACGCAGTATTTT.

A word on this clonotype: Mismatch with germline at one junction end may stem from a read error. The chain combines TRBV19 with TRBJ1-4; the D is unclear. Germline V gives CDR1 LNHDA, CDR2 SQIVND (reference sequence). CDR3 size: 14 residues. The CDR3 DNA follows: TGTGCCGGTAGTATCCCTCCTGTGAATGAAAAACTGTTTTTT. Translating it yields CAGSIPPVNEKLFF.

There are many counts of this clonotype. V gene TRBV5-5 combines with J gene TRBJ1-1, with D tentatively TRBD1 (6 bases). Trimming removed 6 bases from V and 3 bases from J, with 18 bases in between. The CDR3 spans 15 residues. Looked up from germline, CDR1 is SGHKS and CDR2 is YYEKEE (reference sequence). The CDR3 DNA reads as TGTGCCAGCAAAAATCAGGGGAAAGTGGACACTGAAGCTTTCTTT. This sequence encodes CASKNQGKVDTEAFF.